These T cell receptor beta chains were read from a single sample in a study of blood T cell repertoires in COVID-19. TCRdb keeps only in-frame clones here, not all; method: immunoSEQ multiplex PCR. The repertoire holds around 86,000 clones, with 85% as singletons. The specimen sequenced was peripheral blood. All receptors come from an elderly man with acute or convalescent COVID-19. Each CDR3 is given without its conserved first and last residue. Fields, in order: clone size, V gene, CDR3 length, CDR3 protein. Some rows have no size entry. The others give once, few or many, or a class for an expanded clone.

>few|TRBV30|11
AWSERENTEAF
>-|TRBV7-2|13
ASSSTSGIPDTQY
>once|TRBV6-5|13
ASSPQGRFGYGYT
>-|TRBV24-1|11
ATSDLNGDEQF
>-|TRBV24-1|15
ATSDLPPRVPNNEQF
>-|TRBV28|13
ATLRGGRSNTEAF
>-|TRBV19|13
ASSGGTGRNSPLH
>-|TRBV7-9|10
ASSSRGYEQY
>-|TRBV11-3|11
ASSHRGTGELF
>-|TRBV4-3|11
ASSRTKNYEQY
>once|TRBV19|15
ASSIAVTGAPGKTQY
>-|TRBV25-1|14
ASSGASGQGQQPQH
>-|TRBV19|12
ASSMRHADTEAF
>once|TRBV5-5|16
ASRYRETSGMSYNEQF
>-|TRBV11-2|14
ASSQQPGGSYNEQF
>-|TRBV7-2|12
ASSQQGSIYEQY
>once|TRBV6-2/TRBV6-3|11
ASSGGTSNEQF
>few|TRBV9|14
ASSPGLAGGQNEQF
>-|TRBV7-9|16
ASSFESGALLIFYGYT